The clone carrying this TCR beta chain has a handful of counts. Its target is unknown. The PCR made use of 60 Vbeta and 13 Jbeta primers. Clones were sequenced by immunoSEQ multiplex PCR, and TCRdb holds only the in-frame ones, with some missing. The sample contains 150,000 to 200,000 clones, just over 75% of which appear only once. The sample comes from a study of cytomegalovirus exposure and HLA in healthy donors. Whole-study context: Early release data held around 82 million unique TCRs from HLA-typed donors.

Regarding the study as a whole: Presence/absence analyses treated sequencing depth as roughly uniform across donors. Reported performance of the classifier showed diagnosis of cytomegalovirus status with high specificity and sensitivity. Some V segments, including TRBV6-2 and TRBV6-3, were excluded as indistinguishable.

This CDR3 has 13 residues. The V gene's germline CDR1 is SQVTM and CDR2 ANQGSEA. The V end lost 3 bases, the J end lost 4 bases, and 12 bases lay between the germline ends. The rearrangement uses TRBV29-1 and TRBJ2-5; no clear D gene. The receptor was isolated from a woman aged 30 to 39 in good health and CMV-seropositive. The sequenced material came from PBMCs. CDR3 amino acids: CSVELITGETQYF. The CDR3, as DNA: TGCAGCGTTGAGCTCATTACTGGAGAGACCCAGTACTTC.